The rows below give T cell receptor beta chains drawn from one sample of a study of T cells in Graves' hyperthyroidism and ophthalmopathy. Each CDR3 protein gets one entry after TCRdb re-called the multiplex PCR reads with MiXCR. The sample contains fewer than 400,000 distinct CDR3 sequences, roughly 15% of which appear only once. The source material was blood. Source of these receptors: a man aged 25 to 40 with Graves' hyperthyroidism. The conserved cysteine and the conserved F or W are not part of the CDR3 here.

J	V	CDR3
TRBJ2-1	TRBV6-1	ASSQRGEPTYNEQF
TRBJ2-3	TRBV7-3	ASSLSLGGKDTQY
TRBJ2-1	TRBV20-1	SAPRDSRGNEQF
TRBJ2-7	TRBV3-1	ASSHRYEQY
TRBJ2-1	TRBV15	ATSRDIGALAAYNEQF
TRBJ2-3	TRBV11-2	ASSLVEGDDTQY
TRBJ1-3	TRBV4-1	ASSQEGRGDTIY
TRBJ2-3	TRBV20-1	SAGGTEGGDTQY
TRBJ2-5	TRBV20-1	SARAWVSGTEETQY
TRBJ2-7	TRBV6-1	ASSITVAYEQY
TRBJ2-5	TRBV5-4	ASSLGTSGGQETQY
TRBJ1-3	TRBV30	AWSVSRTSWGTIY
TRBJ1-1	TRBV6-1	ASVRTANTEAF
TRBJ1-1	TRBV28	ASSSIGQGKRNTEAF
TRBJ2-3	TRBV20-1	SAGQVLDTDTQY
TRBJ1-5	TRBV29-1	SVEMGYNQPQH
TRBJ2-1	TRBV5-1	ASSLRGDADNEQF
TRBJ1-1	TRBV28	ASGRPIPLNTEAF
TRBJ1-1	TRBV27	ASSFRQATEAF
TRBJ2-3	TRBV5-1	ASSLDGSRDTQY
TRBJ2-7	TRBV6-1	ASSEAGTSAYEQY
TRBJ2-7	TRBV2	ATKPLRFYEQY
TRBJ2-7	TRBV20-1	SAMGLAGGVFYEQY
NA	TRBV19	ASSSPEADQY
TRBJ1-5	TRBV4-2	ASSQVYGQPQH
TRBJ2-7	TRBV3-1	ASSRRAISYEQY
TRBJ2-1	TRBV5-5	ASSLRLVPPYNEQF
TRBJ1-6	TRBV7-8	ASSPRLGTYNSPLH
TRBJ1-1	TRBV6-2/TRBV6-3	ASSNGTGRLGAF
TRBJ2-5	TRBV5-1	ASSLEASGGEETQY
TRBJ1-5	TRBV4-1	ASSQRRDQPQH
TRBJ2-7	TRBV7-2	ASTPELGRAPEQY
TRBJ1-5	TRBV30	AWGRQPQH
TRBJ1-2	TRBV12-3/TRBV12-4	ASSTPGGYT
TRBJ2-1	TRBV29-1	SVGSSYNEQF
TRBJ1-3	TRBV7-2	ASSFRGRDLSGNTIY
TRBJ2-3	TRBV2	ASQREQTDTQY
TRBJ1-5	TRBV24-1	ATSGGTFNQPQH
TRBJ2-7	TRBV10-3	AIRGGQNYEQY
TRBJ2-7	TRBV11-3	ASSSRGQGRSYEQY
TRBJ2-2	TRBV7-2	ASSSVPGLYTGELF
TRBJ2-2	TRBV2	ASSEGGTGELF
TRBJ2-7	TRBV9	ASSVTAGDIYEQY
TRBJ2-1	TRBV7-2	ASSRNLVGEQF
TRBJ2-1	TRBV12-5	ASVAGGYEQF
TRBJ1-2	TRBV28	ASSPTQDRRYGYT
TRBJ2-7	TRBV11-1	ASKELDEQY
TRBJ2-7	TRBV29-1	SVVQGTYEQY